This entry concerns a single TCR beta chain. Its antigen is unidentified. Primers for the PCR totalled 60 Vbeta and 13 Jbeta. Method: immunoSEQ multiplex PCR; TCRdb's copy keeps in-frame clones and lacks some. The sample has about 150,000 clones, roughly four fifths seen once; the top ten hold around 7%. V dropped 5 bases and J dropped 4 bases, with 12 bases sitting between them. Germline V gene lookup returns CDR1 SGHKS and CDR2 YYEKEE (reference sequence). This CDR3 is built from 14 residues. The data stem from a study of cytomegalovirus exposure and HLA in healthy donors. Study-level findings and limits: Researchers left out some V segments, among them TRBV6-2 and TRBV6-3, as indistinguishable. There were some public TCRs occurring in many donors, but most TCR sequences were rare.

The chain employs TRBV5-5 and TRBJ2-2; D remains unclear. The clonotype originates from a man aged 25-45 years in good health and CMV-seronegative. The sample taken for sequencing was PBMCs. CDR3 protein: CASSFRVITGELFF. The CDR3 DNA reads TGTGCCAGCAGTTTCCGGGTCATCACCGGGGAGCTGTTTTTT.